Following are 4 T cell receptor beta chains from one sample sequenced in a study of read filtering for tumor transcriptome and immune sequencing. Molecular barcoded adaptors covering alpha/delta and beta/gamma chains were used on around 370 ng RNA. TCRdb re-derived calls from the reads in MiXCR, one entry per CDR3 protein. The sample includes around 360 distinct CDR3 sequences, 65% to 75% of them seen just once. Sequenced sample: a population of CD138-negative cells sorted from bone marrow. Every receptor here comes from a donor at least 40 years old with multiple myeloma. This table probably holds off-target reads from a library built for another chain.

The chain uses TRBV12-3 or TRBV12-4 and TRBJ1-5; the D gene is possibly TRBD1 (5 bases). The CDR3 length is 14 residues. Trimming stripped 3 bases from V and 4 bases from J, with 10 bases between. CDR3 region: CASSLQGGNQPQHF. The CDR3 DNA reads as TGTGCCAGCAGTTTGCAGGGTGGGAATCAGCCCCAGCATTTT.

V gene TRBV5-1 combines with J gene TRBJ2-7; 7 bases match TRBD1. The CDR3 is 12 residues long. The V gene end was trimmed by 4 bases and the J gene end by 5 bases; junction bases not matched to a gene: 3. Germline assignment: CDR1 SGHRS and CDR2 YFSETQ. As DNA, the CDR3 is TGCGCCAGCAGCAGCGACAGGGACGAGCAGTACTTC. Amino acid sequence: CASSSDRDEQYF.

V gene TRBV20-1 combines with J gene TRBJ2-1, with 8 positions matching TRBD2. The trim removed 5 bases at V and 8 bases at J, leaving 11 bases unmatched. The germline CDR1 and CDR2 sequences are DFQATT and SNEGSKA (reference sequence). The length of the CDR3 is 14 residues. CDR3 sequence: CSAQGEREFDEQFF. DNA of the CDR3: TGCAGTGCTCAGGGCGAGCGGGAGTTCGATGAGCAGTTCTTC.

The chain carries TRBV9 and TRBJ1-2; no clear D gene. Deletions cut 0 bases from V and 2 bases from J, with 5 bases between. The V gene's germline CDR1 is SGDLS and CDR2 YYNGEE. The CDR3 contains 13 residues. In DNA form, the CDR3 reads TGTGCCAGCAGCGTAGACATCAACTATGGCTACACCTTC. It specifies CASSVDINYGYTF. Combining the CDR3 with reference TRBV9 and TRBJ1-2 gives the whole variable domain DSGVTQTPKHLITATGQRVTLRCSPRSGDLSVYWYQQSLDQGLQFLIQYYNGEERAKGNILERFSAQQFPDLHSELNLSSLELGDSALYFCASSVDINYGYTFGSGTRLTVV.